These T cell receptor beta chains were read from a single sample in a study of T cell changes during pregnancy in multiple sclerosis. Using immunoSEQ multiplex PCR, the repertoire was profiled, and TCRdb retains in-frame clones only, with some absent. The table lists fewer than 85,000 clones, about 95% of them singletons, with 1.1% in the top ten. The input for sequencing was peripheral blood, taken in the second trimester of pregnancy. These receptors originate from a female donor with multiple sclerosis, enrolled in a pregnancy study. Each CDR3 is given with its conserved first and last residue. Fields, in order: J gene, V gene, clone size, D gene, CDR3 protein, CDR3 DNA. D genes are given only for firm matches. Only some rows state a clone size, as once, few, many or a class for expanded clones.

>TRBJ2-6|TRBV6-1|.|.
CASSEWGGEGANVLTF
TGTGCCAGCAGTGAATGGGGAGGCGAAGGGGCCAACGTCCTGACTTTC
>TRBJ2-1|TRBV5-1|.|TRBD2
CASSQAGLAYNEQFF
TGCGCCAGCAGCCAGGCCGGACTAGCGTACAATGAGCAGTTCTTC
>TRBJ2-3|TRBV4-1|.|TRBD2
CASSIRFARELVDTQYF
TGCGCCAGCAGCATCCGCTTCGCGCGGGAGCTGGTAGATACGCAGTATTTT
>TRBJ2-1|TRBV28|.|.
CASRMTGFGAYNEQFF
TGTGCCAGCAGGATGACAGGTTTTGGCGCCTACAATGAGCAGTTCTTC
>TRBJ2-7|TRBV7-2|.|TRBD1
CASSTPGQGTSYEQYF
TGTGCCAGCAGCACCCCGGGACAGGGGACCTCCTACGAGCAGTACTTC
>TRBJ2-4|TRBV6-4|.|TRBD2
CASSPLAGNIQYF
TGTGCCAGCAGTCCGCTAGCGGGGAACATTCAGTACTTC
>TRBJ2-1|TRBV28|.|.
CASRLTKAVNEQFF
TGTGCCAGCAGGCTGACTAAAGCGGTCAATGAGCAGTTCTTC
>TRBJ2-5|TRBV28|.|.
CASSLSYREGEETQYF
TGTGCCAGCAGTTTATCCTACAGGGAAGGGGAAGAGACCCAGTACTTC
>TRBJ1-2|TRBV14|.|TRBD1
CASSRWVRDSNYGYTF
TGTGCCAGCAGCCGATGGGTCCGGGACAGTAACTATGGCTACACCTTC
>TRBJ2-1|TRBV5-1|once|TRBD2
CASSWTGTSGSNEQFF
TGCGCCAGCAGCTGGACCGGAACTAGCGGGAGCAATGAGCAGTTCTTC
>TRBJ1-2|TRBV27|.|TRBD1
CASSRTGMSYGYTF
TGTGCCAGCAGTCGGACAGGGATGAGCTATGGCTACACCTTC
>TRBJ1-2|TRBV30|.|TRBD1
CAWSAGQGFYGYTF
TGTGCCTGGAGCGCTGGACAGGGATTTTATGGCTACACCTTC
>TRBJ1-5|TRBV27|.|TRBD1
CASSISGTANQPQHF
TGTGCCAGCAGCATCTCCGGGACAGCAAATCAGCCCCAGCATTTT
>TRBJ1-1|TRBV6-4|.|.
CAAGDRGIPEAFF
TGTGCCGCAGGGGATCGGGGTATCCCTGAAGCTTTCTTT
>TRBJ1-4|TRBV5-1|once|.
CASSPSPQPSNEKLFF
TGCGCCAGCAGCCCTAGCCCCCAGCCCTCTAATGAAAAACTGTTTTTT
>TRBJ2-1|TRBV5-6|.|.
CASSLFTGAYNEQFF
TGTGCCAGCAGTTTGTTTACGGGAGCCTACAATGAGCAGTTCTTC
>TRBJ1-1|TRBV5-4|.|.
CASSLAGAHTEAFF
TGTGCCAGCAGCTTGGCAGGGGCGCACACTGAAGCTTTCTTT
>TRBJ2-7|TRBV5-4|.|TRBD2
CASSLRGRLYEQYF
TGTGCCAGCAGCTTGCGCGGGAGGTTGTACGAGCAGTACTTC
>TRBJ2-7|TRBV5-1|.|.
CASSDRRTSSYEQYF
TGCGCCAGCAGCGACCGACGGACAAGCTCCTACGAGCAGTACTTC
>TRBJ2-2|TRBV2|.|.
CASRDFNTGELFF
TGTGCCAGCCGGGACTTCAACACCGGGGAGCTGTTTTTT
>TRBJ2-6|TRBV2|.|TRBD1
CASKRTGLGANVLTF
TGTGCCAGCAAGAGGACAGGGTTGGGGGCCAACGTCCTGACTTTC
>TRBJ1-5|TRBV5-1|.|.
CASSLEGVQGQPQHF
TGCGCCAGCAGCTTGGAAGGGGTCCAGGGTCAGCCCCAGCATTTT
>TRBJ2-1|TRBV28|.|TRBD1
CASRTPGQIFF
TGTGCCAGCAGAACTCCGGGACAGATATTCTTC
>TRBJ1-1|TRBV6-1|.|.
CASSGTGSRAFF
TGTGCCAGCAGTGGAACGGGGTCTAGAGCTTTCTTT
>TRBJ2-2|TRBV5-1|.|TRBD1
CASSWGQGTGELFF
TGCGCCAGCAGCTGGGGACAGGGGACGGGGGAGCTGTTTTTT
>TRBJ1-1|TRBV27|.|.
CASSLSQGFMNTEAFF
TGTGCCAGCAGTTTATCACAGGGCTTTATGAACACTGAAGCTTTCTTT
>TRBJ2-1|TRBV15|once|.
CATSHLNEQFF
TGTGCCACCAGCCATTTGAATGAGCAGTTCTTC
>TRBJ2-7|TRBV9|.|TRBD2
CASSVAPSGRDYEQYF
TGTGCCAGCAGCGTAGCCCCGAGCGGGAGGGATTACGAGCAGTACTTC
>TRBJ2-7|TRBV11-2|.|.
CASSFTGYEQYF
TGTGCCAGCAGCTTCACAGGGTACGAGCAGTACTTC
>TRBJ2-3|TRBV19|.|.
CASSTGAKNRDTQYF
TGTGCCAGTAGTACAGGGGCAAAAAACAGGGATACGCAGTATTTT
>TRBJ1-2|TRBV4-2|.|.
CASSPLEGNYGYTF
TGTGCCAGCAGCCCACTGGAGGGAAACTATGGCTACACCTTC
>TRBJ2-3|TRBV7-9|.|.
CASRSPSADTQYF
TGTGCCAGCAGGTCCCCTAGCGCAGATACGCAGTATTTT
>TRBJ1-5|TRBV28|.|.
CASSFSGGSNQPQHF
TGTGCCAGCAGTTTTAGCGGGGGTAGCAATCAGCCCCAGCATTTT
>TRBJ2-5|TRBV4-3|once|TRBD2
CASSQDSASGQETQYF
TGCGCCAGCAGCCAAGATTCAGCTAGCGGCCAAGAGACCCAGTACTTC
>TRBJ1-5|TRBV6-1|.|TRBD1
CASSFTGDNQPQHF
TGTGCCAGCAGCTTCACAGGGGACAATCAGCCCCAGCATTTT
>TRBJ2-2|TRBV10-1|.|.
CASSVEAGELFF
TGCGCCAGCAGCGTGGAGGCCGGGGAGCTGTTTTTT
>TRBJ2-7|TRBV5-1|.|TRBD2
CASGPGLEAEQYF
TGCGCCAGCGGCCCGGGACTAGAAGCCGAGCAGTACTTC
>TRBJ1-1|TRBV6-1|.|TRBD1
CASSGGQPNTEAFF
TGTGCCAGCAGTGGGGGACAGCCGAACACTGAAGCTTTCTTT
>TRBJ1-5|TRBV5-1|.|.
CASSLGGRRNQPQHF
TGCGCCAGCAGCTTGGGGGGGCGTCGCAATCAGCCCCAGCATTTT